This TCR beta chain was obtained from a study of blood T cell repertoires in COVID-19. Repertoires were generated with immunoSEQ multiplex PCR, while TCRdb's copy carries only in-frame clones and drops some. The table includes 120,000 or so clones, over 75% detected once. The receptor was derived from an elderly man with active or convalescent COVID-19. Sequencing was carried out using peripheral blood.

The CDR3 bases are TGTGCCAGCAGCCCCCTGACAGGGCCTAATGAAAAACTGTTTTTT. It is translated as CASSPLTGPNEKLFF. The rearrangement joins TRBV11-2 to TRBJ1-4, with 7 bases that match TRBD1. Trimming took 5 bases from V and 3 from J; bases not matched to a gene: 6. The CDR3 is 15 amino acids. The germline V gene encodes CDR1 SGHAT and CDR2 FQNNGV.